Each of the 28 T cell receptor beta chains below was sequenced from the same sample in a study of long-term antiretroviral therapy in people with HIV. They ran version v3.0 of the immunoSEQ assay at survey level. Profiling relied on immunoSEQ multiplex PCR, and the TCRdb table lists in-frame clones only, not all of them. Of 35,000 to 55,000 clones in the sample, over 90% were seen once. The specimen was unsorted PBMCs, collected 3.7 years after starting antiretroviral therapy. The receptors were sampled from a woman aged 50 to 60 with HIV.

This sequence joins TRBV5-1 and TRBJ1-1; D is ambiguous. Germline-derived CDR1 and CDR2 are SGHRS and YFSETQ. V lost 0 bases and J lost 0, with 12 bases in between. This CDR3 has 16 amino acids. As DNA, the CDR3 is TGCGCCAGCAGCTTGGGAGCAGAACTCATGAACACTGAAGCTTTCTTT. Its translation is CASSLGAELMNTEAFF.

This chain links TRBV11-2 with TRBJ1-2; D is unclear. Trimming left V 5 bases short and J 6 bases short, with 13 bases between. This CDR3 comprises 13 residues. Germline lookup yields CDR1 SGHAT and CDR2 FQNNGV. The CDR3, as DNA: TGTGCCAGCAGCCCACGTGGGGTCAATGGCTACACCTTC. This codes for CASSPRGVNGYTF.

The rearrangement joins TRBV4-3 to TRBJ2-3; no definite D call. V was trimmed by 0 bases and J by 0 bases, leaving 10 bases between them. CDR1 and CDR2 from the germline V gene are LGHNA and YSLEER. The CDR3 totals 16 residues. Written as DNA, the CDR3 is TGCGCCAGCAGCCAAGATCCAACTATTAGCACAGATACGCAGTATTTT. Translation: CASSQDPTISTDTQYF.

The rearrangement links TRBV7-2 to TRBJ1-1; perhaps TRBD1 as D (6 bases). The CDR3 runs 16 residues. The germline V gene has CDR1 SGHTA and CDR2 FQGNSA. Trimming pared 5 bases from V and 8 bases from J, leaving 24 bases between. CDR3: CASSAGQPGPYGEAFF. The CDR3 nucleotides read TGTGCCAGCAGCGCCGGACAGCCAGGCCCCTATGGCGAAGCTTTCTTT.

This chain joins TRBV5-6 and TRBJ2-7; D possibly corresponds to TRBD1 (7 bases). The germline CDR1 and CDR2 sequences are SGHDT and YYEEEE. CDR3 length: 14 residues. Trimming removed 4 bases from V and 4 bases from J, with 15 bases in between. Here the CDR3 reads CASSLAGQLYEQYF. The CDR3 DNA follows: TGTGCCAGCAGCCTGGCGGGACAGCTTTACGAGCAGTACTTC.

The chain is built from TRBV14 and TRBJ2-1, with D possibly TRBD2 on 7 matching bases. Germline V lookup: CDR1 SGHDN, CDR2 FVKESK. The CDR3 covers 21 residues. V dropped 0 bases and J dropped 6 bases, with 30 bases sitting between them. The CDR3 loop reads CASSQEIPSLIGGGRLNEQFF. DNA of the CDR3: TGTGCCAGCAGCCAAGAAATCCCAAGCCTCATCGGCGGGGGCCGTCTCAATGAGCAGTTCTTC.

This rearrangement joins TRBV4-1 to TRBJ2-5, with D maybe TRBD2 (6 bases). CDR3 length: 17 amino acids. Trimming removed 3 bases at V and 4 bases at J, with 21 bases between. Germline CDR1 is MGHRA and CDR2 is YSYEKL. The CDR3 region is CASSHLNPPGGAETQYF. Written as DNA, the CDR3 is TGCGCCAGCAGCCATCTCAACCCCCCAGGAGGGGCAGAGACCCAGTACTTC.

This clone was seen just once. The chain employs TRBV6-6 and TRBJ1-5; D is ambiguous. Trimming cost V 8 bases and J 4 bases, with 12 bases left between them. The CDR3 has 13 amino acids. CDR1 and CDR2 (germline): MNHNY, SVGAGI (reference sequence). The CDR3 DNA sequence: TGTGCCAGCGGGAATTACATAAATCAGCCCCAGCATTTT. Translating gives CASGNYINQPQHF.

V usage is TRBV27 and J usage is TRBJ2-3; no clear D. V was trimmed by 0 bases and J by 10 bases, leaving 14 bases between them. There are 14 residues in the CDR3. In germline, CDR1 is MNHEY, CDR2 SMNVEV (reference sequence). CDR3 DNA: TGTGCCAGCAGTTTATCGGCCGCGCCATATGCGCAGTATTTT. Amino acids: CASSLSAAPYAQYF.

The genes are TRBV10-3 and TRBJ2-2; D is possibly TRBD1 or TRBD2 (6 bases each). Between the trimmed V and J ends, which lost 0 bases and 7 bases, there was a span of 9 bases. Germline V gene sequence: CDR1 ENHRY, CDR2 SYGVKD. The CDR3 totals 14 residues. The CDR3: CAISESGGGGELFF. CDR3 sequence (DNA): TGTGCCATCAGTGAGTCGGGGGGCGGCGGGGAGCTGTTTTTT.

This clone has just a few counts. The J gene is TRBJ1-6, the V gene TRBV6-5; the D gene is possibly TRBD1 (5 bases). With 6 bases removed from V and 7 bases from J, the gap between germline ends came to 10 bases. Germline V gene data show CDR1 as MNHEY and CDR2 as SVGAGI. The CDR3 consists of 13 residues. CDR3 nucleotides: TGTGCCAGCAGAGGGACCATGAATTCACCCCTCCACTTT. Translation: CASRGTMNSPLHF.

The chain links TRBV5-1 to TRBJ2-1, with D possibly matching TRBD2 (5 bases). CDR3 size: 14 residues. V was shortened by 0 bases and J by 8 bases, with 12 bases between the two germline ends. The V gene's germline CDR1 is SGHRS and CDR2 YFSETQ. The CDR3 region is CASSLVSSSYEQFF. DNA for the CDR3: TGCGCCAGCAGCTTGGTCTCCTCTAGCTATGAGCAGTTCTTC.

The CDR3 region has the DNA TGTGCCACTCAGGGTTTCGGCTACACCTTC. Its protein product is CATQGFGYTF. The genes are TRBV19 and TRBJ1-2, with D tentatively TRBD1 (5 bases). The CDR3 length is 10 residues. V lost 10 bases and J lost 8, with 11 bases in between. Germline values: CDR1 LNHDA, CDR2 SQIVND (reference sequence).

This sequence joins TRBV10-1 and TRBJ2-5; TRBD2 matches 10 bases. The CDR3 runs 17 residues. Germline trimming cut 0 bases from V and 5 bases from J; bases unmatched to any gene: 9. Germline V gene sequence: CDR1 WNHNN, CDR2 SYGVQD (reference sequence). The CDR3 sequence is CASSESNKRGGSETQYF. CDR3 nucleotides: TGCGCCAGCAGTGAGTCGAACAAGCGGGGGGGCTCGGAGACCCAGTACTTC.

V and J are TRBV6-5 and TRBJ1-6, with D possibly matching TRBD1 (5 bases). Looked up from germline, CDR1 is MNHEY and CDR2 is SVGAGI. Trimming stripped 6 bases from V and 8 bases from J, with 14 bases between. The length of the CDR3 is 14 residues. Here the CDR3 reads CASRLGGSDSPLHF. CDR3 coding DNA: TGTGCCAGCAGGTTGGGGGGAAGCGATTCACCCCTCCACTTT.

The CDR3 nucleotides are TGCGCCAGCAGTGATGGAGGAGGCAGCTCTAGCAATCAGCCCCAGCATTTT. Its protein product is CASSDGGGSSSNQPQHF. V is TRBV10-1 and J is TRBJ1-5; D call uncertain. Germline loops: CDR1 WNHNN, CDR2 SYGVQD (reference sequence). V shed 3 bases and J shed 0 bases, with 15 bases lying between them. This CDR3 region has 17 residues.

The chain recombines TRBV2 with TRBJ1-1, with D possibly being TRBD1 (6 bases). This CDR3 contains 15 residues. Germline V gene data show CDR1 as SNHLY and CDR2 as FYNNEI. V was cut by 9 bases and J by 6 bases, with 23 bases left in between. The CDR3 coding sequence is TGTGCCAGTGATCCAGGACAGAACAAAGGTTCTGAAGCTTTCTTT. This codes for CASDPGQNKGSEAFF.

The chain links TRBV12-5 to TRBJ1-1, with no clear D. Germline CDR1 and CDR2: LGHNT and FRNRAP. This CDR3 contains 15 residues. V was cut by 4 bases and J by 1 base, with 13 bases left in between. The CDR3 spells CASGSVSRTNTEAFF. The CDR3 bases are TGTGCTAGTGGTTCCGTCAGTAGAACGAACACTGAAGCTTTCTTT.

This clone appeared a few times. V usage is TRBV5-6 and J usage is TRBJ2-5; 9 bases are shared with TRBD2. This CDR3 has 16 amino acids. The V segment lost 0 bases and the J segment 4 bases; nucleotides outside the gene matches: 7. From germline, CDR1 is SGHDT and CDR2 YYEEEE. CDR3 sequence reads: CASSLAPAGGRETQYF. The CDR3 bases are TGTGCCAGCAGCTTGGCCCCGGCGGGGGGGCGAGAGACCCAGTACTTC.

The V and J genes are TRBV19 and TRBJ2-5; 14 positions match TRBD2. Per germline, CDR1 LNHDA and CDR2 SQIVND (reference sequence). The CDR3 runs 20 residues. The V segment lost 2 bases and the J segment 5 bases; nucleotides outside the gene matches: 16. The CDR3 spells CASSIPGLAGGPQGRETQYF. CDR3 DNA: TGTGCCAGTAGTATACCTGGACTAGCGGGGGGACCCCAGGGGCGGGAGACCCAGTACTTC.

This clone was observed a few times. The gene calls are TRBV5-6 and TRBJ1-2; TRBD1 aligns across 10 bases. From germline, CDR1 is SGHDT and CDR2 YYEEEE. The CDR3 is made up of 15 amino acids. The ends lost 0 bases at V and 6 bases at J; junction bases unmatched: 5. The CDR3 sequence is CASSLGQGASDGYTF. CDR3 bases: TGTGCCAGCAGCTTGGGACAGGGGGCTAGTGATGGCTACACCTTC.

V is TRBV4-1 and J is TRBJ1-2, with D maybe TRBD1 (6 bases). Trimming shortened V by 1 base and J by 0 bases, and 9 bases separated the two germline ends. The CDR3 is 15 amino acids. From germline, CDR1 is MGHRA and CDR2 YSYEKL. CDR3 loop: CASSQVGQPNYGYTF. CDR3 bases: TGCGCCAGCAGCCAAGTAGGACAGCCTAACTATGGCTACACCTTC.

The genes are TRBV10-3 and TRBJ2-4; perhaps TRBD2 as D (6 bases). The CDR3 sequence is 18 residues long. Deletions cut 6 bases from V and 0 bases from J, with 21 bases between. The germline V gene encodes CDR1 ENHRY and CDR2 SYGVKD. The CDR3 protein is CAISPAGNIPLAKNIQYF. DNA for the CDR3: TGTGCCATCAGCCCTGCGGGGAATATCCCTCTAGCCAAAAACATTCAGTACTTC.

This CDR3 is CASSSGGGGGYTEAFF. The CDR3 nucleotides are TGTGCCAGCAGCTCGGGAGGAGGGGGCGGGTACACTGAAGCTTTCTTT. The V and J genes are TRBV11-2 and TRBJ1-1; 7 bases line up with TRBD1. The CDR3 is made up of 16 amino acids. Germline loops: CDR1 SGHAT, CDR2 FQNNGV. V shed 4 bases and J 3 bases; nucleotides not matched to a gene: 11.

This chain connects TRBV5-5 to TRBJ1-1; D is perhaps TRBD1 (6 bases). This CDR3 contains 15 residues. Trimming pared 1 base from V and 4 bases from J, leaving 14 bases between. CDR1 and CDR2 (germline): SGHKS, YYEKEE (reference sequence). The CDR3 nucleotides are TGTGCCAGCAGCTTGAGGGGGGACTCGAGCACTGAAGCTTTCTTT. This gives the protein CASSLRGDSSTEAFF.

The V and J genes are TRBV19 and TRBJ1-2; unclear D gene. The CDR3 length is 12 residues. Germline CDR1 reads LNHDA; CDR2 reads SQIVND (reference sequence). Trimming shortened V by 7 bases and J by 6 bases, and 12 bases separated the two germline ends. This CDR3 is CASKVLGNGYTF. The DNA for the CDR3 is TGTGCCAGTAAAGTGTTGGGGAATGGCTACACCTTC.

This clone has a single count. The rearrangement links TRBV5-1 to TRBJ1-6, with a tentative D call TRBD1 (5 bases). V lost 3 bases to trimming and J lost 7 bases, with 11 bases between them. The CDR3 is 14 amino acids. Germline V gene data show CDR1 as SGHRS and CDR2 as YFSETQ. The DNA for the CDR3 is TGCGCCAGCAGCTACGGGACCGCCAATTCACCCCTCCACTTT. Encoded protein: CASSYGTANSPLHF.

The V call is TRBV9, the J call TRBJ2-1; 11 bases are shared with TRBD2. This CDR3 is built from 15 residues. In germline, CDR1 is SGDLS, CDR2 YYNGEE. After removal of 4 bases from V and 10 bases from J, the junction contained 10 bases not matched to a gene. The CDR3 region has the DNA TGTGCCAGCAGCCAAACTAGCGGGGGCCGGGGGGAGCAGTTCTTC. This sequence encodes CASSQTSGGRGEQFF.